These 14 T cell receptor beta chains were all obtained from the same sample, sequenced in a study of shared clonotypes between healthy human individuals. Data came from immunoSEQ multiplex PCR; TCRdb stores just in-frame clones and leaves some out. The sample has millions of clones, just over 90% seen once. The sequenced material came from naive CD4+ T cells sorted from blood. Subset of the sample: CD45RA+ positively selected. The receptors were sampled from a man younger than 35 in good health.

The chain joins TRBV5-6 to TRBJ2-7; the D is unclear. There are 15 residues in the CDR3. CDR1 is SGHDT and CDR2 is YYEEEE in the germline V gene. V lost 0 bases to trimming and J lost 1 base, with 11 bases between them. The CDR3 sequence is CASSLGQWASYEQYF. DNA for the CDR3: TGTGCCAGCAGCTTGGGCCAGTGGGCGTCCTACGAGCAGTACTTC.

J is TRBJ1-2 and V is TRBV4-1, with TRBD1 as a possible D gene (5 bases). Trimming stripped 1 base from V and 10 bases from J, with 13 bases between. This CDR3 region has 13 residues. CDR1 and CDR2 (germline): MGHRA, YSYEKL. CDR3 bases: TGCGCCAGCAGCCAAGGGGGGTTAGGGGCCTACACCTTC. It is translated as CASSQGGLGAYTF.

The chain has TRBV7-9 and TRBJ2-7; 10 bases match TRBD2. The junction had 17 bases not matched to a gene; V was cut back by 5 bases and J by 1 base. CDR3 length: 19 amino acids. Germline V gene lookup returns CDR1 SEHNR and CDR2 FQNEAQ (reference sequence). In DNA, the CDR3 is TGTGCCAGCAGCCCCTCTAGGACTAGCGGCACAGGGAAGTCCTACGAGCAGTACTTC. Protein sequence: CASSPSRTSGTGKSYEQYF.

This sequence joins TRBV18 and TRBJ2-1; 7 bases line up with TRBD1. From germline, CDR1 is KGHSH and CDR2 LQKENI. CDR3 length: 13 residues. V lost 1 base, J lost 8 bases, and 2 bases stayed unmatched. CDR3 DNA: TGTGCCAGCTCACCACAGACAGGGTATGAGCAGTTCTTC. Amino acid sequence: CASSPQTGYEQFF.

This sequence joins TRBV28 and TRBJ1-2; 8 bases agree with TRBD1. The CDR3 sequence is 13 residues long. CDR1 is MDHEN and CDR2 is SYDVKM in the germline V gene. J gave up 7 bases and V 10 bases, and 11 bases lay outside the gene matches. As DNA, the CDR3 is TGTGCCACCCCGCTCAGGGGGCAGGGTGGCTACACCTTC. It codes for CATPLRGQGGYTF.

V and J are TRBV2 and TRBJ1-6, with unresolved D. CDR3 length: 14 residues. With 5 bases removed from V and 5 bases from J, the gap between germline ends came to 10 bases. Germline loops: CDR1 SNHLY, CDR2 FYNNEI. The CDR3 region is CASSIGRDNSPLHF. The CDR3, as DNA: TGTGCCAGCAGTATAGGACGGGATAATTCACCCCTCCACTTT.

V is TRBV2 and J is TRBJ2-2; D possibly matches TRBD1 or TRBD2 (5 bases each). Germline V gene lookup returns CDR1 SNHLY and CDR2 FYNNEI. The CDR3 contains 12 residues. The ends were cut back, 7 bases at V and 8 bases at J, with 11 bases in the middle. The CDR3 sequence is CASNTGLGELFF. The CDR3 DNA sequence: TGTGCCAGCAATACGGGGCTTGGGGAGCTGTTTTTT.

V and J are TRBV10-3 and TRBJ2-7; TRBD2 agrees at 14 bases. The CDR3 is made up of 12 amino acids. V gave up 10 bases and J gave up 6 bases; unmatched junction bases: 2. Germline V gives CDR1 ENHRY, CDR2 SYGVKD. In DNA, the CDR3 is TGTGCCACCGGACTAGCGGGAGGCGAGCAGTACTTC. Protein product: CATGLAGGEQYF.

The chain has TRBV6-6 and TRBJ2-2; no clear D gene. The CDR3 is 13 residues long. Trimming cost V 5 bases and J 7 bases, with 11 bases left between them. CDR1 is MNHNY, CDR2 SVGAGI, per germline (reference sequence). This CDR3 is CASSTGGGGELFF. For the CDR3, the DNA is TGTGCCAGCAGTACCGGTGGCGGCGGGGAGCTGTTTTTT.

V and J are TRBV11-2 and TRBJ1-1; 7 nucleotides agree with TRBD1. CDR3 size: 14 residues. The germline CDR1 and CDR2 sequences are SGHAT and FQNNGV. Trimming cost V 0 bases and J 5 bases; bases outside gene matches: 3. CDR3 sequence: CASSLETGSTEAFF. The CDR3, as DNA: TGTGCCAGCAGCTTAGAGACAGGGTCAACTGAAGCTTTCTTT.

J is TRBJ1-2 and V is TRBV7-9, with D unresolved. The CDR3 runs to 18 residues. Trimming removed 1 base from V and 0 bases from J, with 18 bases in between. Germline V gene lookup returns CDR1 SEHNR and CDR2 FQNEAQ (reference sequence). The chain's CDR3 is CASSLGEGKNEANYGYTF. DNA of the CDR3: TGTGCCAGCAGCTTAGGGGAGGGAAAGAACGAAGCTAACTATGGCTACACCTTC. The full variable domain, completed using reference TRBV7-9 and TRBJ1-2, is DTGVSQNPRHKITKRGQNVTFRCDPISEHNRLYWYRQTLGQGPEFLTYFQNEAQLEKSRLLSDRFSAERPKGSFSTLEIQRTEQGDSAMYLCASSLGEGKNEANYGYTFGSGTRLTVV.

The chain uses TRBV7-3 and TRBJ1-2; tentative D call: TRBD1 (5 bases). This CDR3 is built from 16 residues. Germline V gene data show CDR1 as SGHTA and CDR2 as FQGTGA. Trimming took off 8 bases at V and 2 bases at J, with 21 bases between the two ends. Here the CDR3 reads CASLPKPGRPNYGYTF. CDR3 nucleotides: TGTGCCAGCCTCCCGAAGCCGGGACGGCCGAACTATGGCTACACCTTC.

The chain employs TRBV2 and TRBJ2-2; D not certain. Trimming removed 4 bases at V and 3 bases at J, with 12 bases between. The CDR3 is made up of 15 amino acids. Germline CDR1 is SNHLY and CDR2 is FYNNEI. CDR3 residues: CASSVDGPDTGELFF. DNA of the CDR3: TGTGCCAGCAGTGTTGATGGTCCGGACACCGGGGAGCTGTTTTTT.

Here the CDR3 reads CASRASSPDTQYF. CDR3 in DNA: TGTGCCAGCCGAGCCAGCTCCCCAGATACGCAGTATTTT. This chain links TRBV6-1 with TRBJ2-3, with D unresolved. Deletions cut 8 bases from V and 4 bases from J, with 13 bases between. CDR1 is MNHNS and CDR2 is SASEGT in the germline V gene. The CDR3 loop spans 13 amino acids.